Listed below are T cell receptor beta chains from one sample, sequenced in a study of blood T cell repertoires in COVID-19. Method: immunoSEQ multiplex PCR; TCRdb's copy keeps in-frame clones and lacks some. The data contain 130,000 or so clones, around 89% of them singletons. The sample was peripheral blood. These receptors all stem from a man between 60 and 70 years old with COVID-19, enrolled during active disease. Each CDR3 is given without its conserved first and last residue. The listing skips clone size in some rows; elsewhere it reads once, few, many or a size class.

cdr3_aa cdr3_length v_call clone_size j_call
ASSLDTSGNQPQH 13 TRBV7-2 . TRBJ1-5
ASSLLAGGPGETQY 14 TRBV7-8 . TRBJ2-5
ASSVAASGAYEQY 13 TRBV9 . TRBJ2-7
ASSLGTSGGYQETQY 15 TRBV9 . TRBJ2-5
ASNRDTSSDDQY 12 TRBV5-8 . TRBJ2-5
ASSFSGGASDTQY 13 TRBV7-8 . TRBJ2-3
ASSLLPTDTQY 11 TRBV2 . TRBJ2-3
ASSLTTGQGEAF 12 TRBV7-2 once TRBJ1-1
ASKEGWNTEAF 11 TRBV19 . TRBJ1-1
ASSSIGHKETQY 12 TRBV2 . TRBJ2-5
ATQAGPSYEQY 11 TRBV5-8 . TRBJ2-7
ASRSTSGGALETQY 14 TRBV5-1 . TRBJ2-5
ASSISRREADTQY 13 TRBV19 . TRBJ2-3
ASLPGADTQY 10 TRBV6-5 . TRBJ2-3
ASSVGDRPGTEAF 13 TRBV9 . TRBJ1-1
ASSLDRQSNQPQH 13 TRBV5-8 once TRBJ1-5
ASSPPPDRQRQPQH 14 TRBV18 . TRBJ1-5
ASSGEGQTITDTQY 14 TRBV25-1 . TRBJ2-3
ASTTGMGYGYT 11 TRBV19 once TRBJ1-2
ASSLGSGGLAEQF 13 TRBV7-2 . TRBJ2-1
ASSLLATGALNEKLF 15 TRBV7-2 . TRBJ1-4
ASRRQRNQPQH 11 TRBV19 once TRBJ1-5
ASSQVLGYQPQH 12 TRBV4-3 . TRBJ1-5
ASSLVAGNTEAF 12 TRBV7-9 . TRBJ1-1
ASSGGQRADTQY 12 TRBV19 . TRBJ2-3
ASSLGQSYEQY 11 TRBV12-3/TRBV12-4 . TRBJ2-7
ASRAENYEQY 10 TRBV12-3/TRBV12-4 . TRBJ2-7
ASSFARIEAF 10 TRBV28 . TRBJ1-1
ASSQPGTFYGYT 12 TRBV7-2 . TRBJ1-2
AATWDSAEAF 10 TRBV6-5 . TRBJ1-1
ASSSFLGASGYT 12 TRBV7-2 few TRBJ1-2
ASRPGTGRNTIY 12 TRBV28 . TRBJ1-3
ASSQRSGLGQPQH 13 TRBV7-2 . TRBJ1-5
ASSPRLAGGQETQY 14 TRBV7-7 once TRBJ2-5